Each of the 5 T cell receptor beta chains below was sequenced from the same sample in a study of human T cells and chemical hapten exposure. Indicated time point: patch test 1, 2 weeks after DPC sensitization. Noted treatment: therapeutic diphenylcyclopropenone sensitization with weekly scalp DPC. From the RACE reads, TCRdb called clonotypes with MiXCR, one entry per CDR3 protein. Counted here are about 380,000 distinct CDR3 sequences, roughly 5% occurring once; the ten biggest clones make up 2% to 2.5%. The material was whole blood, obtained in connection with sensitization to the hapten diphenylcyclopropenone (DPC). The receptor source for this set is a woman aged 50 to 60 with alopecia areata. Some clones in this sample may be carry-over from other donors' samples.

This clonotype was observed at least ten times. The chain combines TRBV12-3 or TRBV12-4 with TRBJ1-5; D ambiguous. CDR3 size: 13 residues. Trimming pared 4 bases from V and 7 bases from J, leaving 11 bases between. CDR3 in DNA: TGTGCCAGCAGTTCGCGGGCCCAGCAGCCCCAGCATTTT. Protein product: CASSSRAQQPQHF.

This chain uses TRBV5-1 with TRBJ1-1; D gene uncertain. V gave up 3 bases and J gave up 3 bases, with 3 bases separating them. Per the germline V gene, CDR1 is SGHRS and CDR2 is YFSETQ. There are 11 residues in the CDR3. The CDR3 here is CASSSDTEAFF. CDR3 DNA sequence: TGCGCCAGCAGCTCTGACACTGAAGCTTTCTTT.

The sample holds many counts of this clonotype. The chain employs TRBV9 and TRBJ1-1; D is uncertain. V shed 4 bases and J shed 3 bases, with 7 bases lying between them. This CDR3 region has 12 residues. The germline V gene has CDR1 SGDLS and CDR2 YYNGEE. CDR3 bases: TGTGCCAGCAGCCCCCGAGACACTGAAGCTTTCTTT. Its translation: CASSPRDTEAFF.

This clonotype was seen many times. This CDR3 reads CSVEGLAGDGEQFF. CDR3 bases: TGCAGCGTTGAGGGCCTAGCGGGAGATGGTGAGCAGTTCTTC. The chain recombines TRBV29-1 with TRBJ2-1; 10 bases map to TRBD2. Trimming cost V 3 bases and J 9 bases; bases outside gene matches: 8. Germline values: CDR1 SQVTM, CDR2 ANQGSEA. This CDR3 contains 14 residues.

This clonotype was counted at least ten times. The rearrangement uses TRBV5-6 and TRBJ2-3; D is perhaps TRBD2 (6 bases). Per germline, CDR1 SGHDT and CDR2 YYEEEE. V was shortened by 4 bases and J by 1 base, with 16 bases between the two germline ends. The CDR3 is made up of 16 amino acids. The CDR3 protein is CASSIGSGPRTDTQYF. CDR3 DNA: TGTGCCAGCAGCATTGGAAGCGGGCCTCGCACAGATACGCAGTATTTT.